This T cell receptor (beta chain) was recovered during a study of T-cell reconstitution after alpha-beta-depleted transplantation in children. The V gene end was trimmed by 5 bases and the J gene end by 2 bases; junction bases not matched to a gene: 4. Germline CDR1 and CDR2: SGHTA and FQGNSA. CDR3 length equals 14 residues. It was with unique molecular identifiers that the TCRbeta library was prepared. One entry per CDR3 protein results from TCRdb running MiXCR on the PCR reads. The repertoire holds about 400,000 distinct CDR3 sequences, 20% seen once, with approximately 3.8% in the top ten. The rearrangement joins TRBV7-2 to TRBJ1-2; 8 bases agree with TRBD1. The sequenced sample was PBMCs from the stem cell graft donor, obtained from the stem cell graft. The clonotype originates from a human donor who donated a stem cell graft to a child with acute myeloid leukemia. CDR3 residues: CASSGRTGNYGYTF. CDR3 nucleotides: TGTGCCAGCAGCGGACGGACAGGGAACTATGGCTACACCTTC.